The next 15 T cell receptor beta chains were all read from a single sample in a study of CD8 T cells in Susac syndrome. RNA amounts of 0.5 to 1 ug underwent reverse transcription with random hexamers. A single record per CDR3 protein comes from TCRdb applying MiXCR to the immunoSEQ multiplex PCR reads. The data show about 300,000 distinct CDR3 sequences, about 88% seen once. Source material: CD8+ T cells from PBMCs. Receptor source: a human donor with multiple sclerosis.

The CDR3 bases are TGTGCCAGCAGTCAAAGCAGGGCCGGGGAGCTGTTTTTT. It translates to CASSQSRAGELFF. The chain has TRBV14 and TRBJ2-2; a possible D gene is TRBD1 (5 bases). In germline, CDR1 is SGHDN, CDR2 FVKESK. The CDR3 spans 13 residues. The V gene lost 6 bases and the J gene lost 6 bases, with 11 bases spanning the gap.

The gene calls are TRBV18 and TRBJ1-1; D unclear. Trimming removed 0 bases at V and 2 bases at J, with 10 bases between. Germline-derived CDR1 and CDR2 are KGHSH and LQKENI. This CDR3 has 15 amino acids. In nucleotides, the CDR3 is TGTGCCAGCTCACCACCCAACGCTGGAAACACTGAAGCTTTCTTT. Translation: CASSPPNAGNTEAFF.

The chain links TRBV15 to TRBJ2-7; 8 nucleotides line up with TRBD1. Germline V CDR1 and CDR2: LNHNV, YYDKDF (reference sequence). This CDR3 region has 14 residues. Unmatched junction bases numbered 6, after V lost 5 bases and J lost 3 bases. CDR3 sequence reads: CATSPWTGSYEQYF. CDR3 DNA: TGTGCCACCAGCCCTTGGACAGGGAGCTACGAGCAGTACTTC.

The chain employs TRBV11-2 and TRBJ2-3, with D unresolved. Germline V gives CDR1 SGHAT, CDR2 FQNNGV. V lost 7 bases, J lost 4 bases, and 21 bases lay in between. CDR3 length: 16 residues. The CDR3 DNA reads TGTGCCAGCACCATCAAAAGGCTTGTAAGGGCAGATACGCAGTATTTT. It specifies CASTIKRLVRADTQYF. Filled out from reference TRBV11-2 and TRBJ2-3, the complete variable domain reads EAGVAQSPRYKIIEKRQSVAFWCNPISGHATLYWYQQILGQGPKLLIQFQNNGVVDDSQLPKDRFSAERLKGVDSTLKIQPAKLEDSAVYLCASTIKRLVRADTQYFGPGTRLTVL.

This rearrangement joins TRBV5-1 to TRBJ2-5; D remains ambiguous. Germline V gives CDR1 SGHRS, CDR2 YFSETQ. Trimming cost V 2 bases and J 4 bases, with 15 bases left between them. The CDR3 length is 15 residues. CDR3 loop: CASSFYDGRGETQYF. For the CDR3, the DNA is TGCGCCAGCAGCTTCTATGACGGTCGCGGAGAGACCCAGTACTTC.

This clonotype has just one count. The J gene is TRBJ2-7, the V gene TRBV7-9; 7 nucleotides align to TRBD1. The V gene end was trimmed by 1 base and the J gene end by 4 bases; junction bases not matched to a gene: 7. The CDR3 extends over 15 amino acids. Germline CDR1 is SEHNR and CDR2 is FQNEAQ (reference sequence). The CDR3 here is CASSLEEGGWYEQYF. In DNA, the CDR3 is TGTGCCAGCAGCTTAGAAGAAGGGGGCTGGTACGAGCAGTACTTC.

V and J are TRBV29-1 and TRBJ2-1; 12 bases are shared with TRBD2. The CDR3 length is 15 residues. CDR1 and CDR2 (germline): SQVTM, ANQGSEA. The V segment lost 6 bases and the J segment 7 bases; nucleotides outside the gene matches: 10. The DNA of the CDR3 is TGCAGCGTGCTGCTAGCGGGAGGGGATTCGAATGAGCAGTTCTTC. As protein: CSVLLAGGDSNEQFF.

This chain links TRBV9 with TRBJ2-1; D gene ambiguous. V was trimmed by 3 bases and J by 5 bases, leaving 12 bases between them. Germline CDR1 is SGDLS and CDR2 is YYNGEE. CDR3 length: 14 amino acids. CDR3 sequence (DNA): TGTGCCAGCAGCGCCGCTCCCCCAGACAATGAGCAGTTCTTC. Amino acid sequence: CASSAAPPDNEQFF.

This clonotype was observed a few times. In DNA, the CDR3 is TGTGCCAGCAGCCAAGGGAAGGGTCTCTACTACGAGCAGTACTTC. This encodes CASSQGKGLYYEQYF. The J gene is TRBJ2-7, the V gene TRBV3-1; D gene uncertain. The CDR3 is 15 amino acids. The ends were cut back, 1 base at V and 3 bases at J, with 13 bases in the middle. Per the germline V gene, CDR1 is LGHDT and CDR2 is YNNKEL (reference sequence).

The chain has TRBV27 and TRBJ1-3; D is unclear. V lost 3 bases to trimming and J lost 3 bases, with 6 bases between them. Germline CDR1 is MNHEY and CDR2 is SMNVEV (reference sequence). This CDR3 is built from 13 residues. CDR3 sequence (DNA): TGTGCCAGCAGTTTCACCCGTGGAAACACCATATATTTT. Translation: CASSFTRGNTIYF.

The chain combines TRBV7-9 with TRBJ2-5, with TRBD1 matching over 10 bases. This CDR3 has 18 amino acids. Germline trimming cut 7 bases from V and 5 bases from J; bases unmatched to any gene: 19. CDR1 is SEHNR and CDR2 is FQNEAQ in the germline V gene (reference sequence). The CDR3 sequence: CASTYLIGGDRGTETQYF. CDR3 DNA: TGTGCCAGCACCTACCTTATCGGAGGGGACAGGGGAACGGAGACCCAGTACTTC.

The CDR3 DNA reads TGTGCCACCAGTCCCGGGACAGGGGGCAATCAGCCCCAGCATTTT. Amino acids: CATSPGTGGNQPQHF. V is TRBV15 and J is TRBJ1-5, with TRBD1 matching over 10 bases. The CDR3 covers 15 residues. CDR1 and CDR2 from the germline V gene are LNHNV and YYDKDF (reference sequence). Trimming at V came to 6 bases and at J to 2 bases, leaving 4 bases not matched to a gene.

This CDR3 reads CAISGRDRGVTEAFF. The CDR3 DNA reads as TGTGCCATCAGTGGCCGGGACAGGGGGGTCACTGAAGCTTTCTTT. J is TRBJ1-1 and V is TRBV10-3; TRBD1 matches 11 bases. The length of the CDR3 is 15 residues. In germline, CDR1 is ENHRY, CDR2 SYGVKD. The J segment lost 4 bases and the V segment lost 4 bases, leaving 5 bases of the junction unmatched.

The genes are TRBV7-9 and TRBJ2-1; D unclear. The germline CDR1 and CDR2 sequences are SEHNR and FQNEAQ (reference sequence). V was cut by 7 bases and J by 10 bases, with 14 bases left in between. CDR3 size: 12 residues. The CDR3 reads CASIIPPGEQFF. The DNA for the CDR3 is TGTGCCAGCATCATTCCCCCGGGCGAGCAGTTCTTC. Complete variable domain (other parts from reference TRBV7-9 and TRBJ2-1): DTGVSQNPRHKITKRGQNVTFRCDPISEHNRLYWYRQTLGQGPEFLTYFQNEAQLEKSRLLSDRFSAERPKGSFSTLEIQRTEQGDSAMYLCASIIPPGEQFFGPGTRLTVL.

The chain has TRBV29-1 and TRBJ2-5; a possible D gene is TRBD1 (7 bases). Trimming shortened V by 6 bases and J by 4 bases, and 12 bases separated the two germline ends. This CDR3 region has 12 residues. The germline V gene encodes CDR1 SQVTM and CDR2 ANQGSEA. Here the CDR3 reads CSVHRGGETQYF. In nucleotides, the CDR3 is TGCAGCGTGCACAGGGGAGGAGAGACCCAGTACTTC.